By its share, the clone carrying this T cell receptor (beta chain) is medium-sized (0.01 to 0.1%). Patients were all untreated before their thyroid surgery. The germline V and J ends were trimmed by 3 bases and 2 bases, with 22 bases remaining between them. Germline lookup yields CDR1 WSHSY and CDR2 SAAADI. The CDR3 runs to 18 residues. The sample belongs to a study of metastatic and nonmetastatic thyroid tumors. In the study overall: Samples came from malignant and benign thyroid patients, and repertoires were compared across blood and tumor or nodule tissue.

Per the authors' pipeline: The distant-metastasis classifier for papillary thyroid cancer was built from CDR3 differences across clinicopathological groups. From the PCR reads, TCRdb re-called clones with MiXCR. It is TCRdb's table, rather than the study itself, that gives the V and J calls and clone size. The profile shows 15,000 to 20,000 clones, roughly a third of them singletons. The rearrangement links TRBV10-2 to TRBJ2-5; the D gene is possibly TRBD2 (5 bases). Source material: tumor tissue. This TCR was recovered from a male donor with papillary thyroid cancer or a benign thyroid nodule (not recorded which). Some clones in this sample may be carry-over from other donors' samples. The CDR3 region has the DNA TGCGCCAGCAGTGACCCGGGTTTACGTGCGGGCGGACAAGAGACCCAGTACTTC. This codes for CASSDPGLRAGGQETQYF.